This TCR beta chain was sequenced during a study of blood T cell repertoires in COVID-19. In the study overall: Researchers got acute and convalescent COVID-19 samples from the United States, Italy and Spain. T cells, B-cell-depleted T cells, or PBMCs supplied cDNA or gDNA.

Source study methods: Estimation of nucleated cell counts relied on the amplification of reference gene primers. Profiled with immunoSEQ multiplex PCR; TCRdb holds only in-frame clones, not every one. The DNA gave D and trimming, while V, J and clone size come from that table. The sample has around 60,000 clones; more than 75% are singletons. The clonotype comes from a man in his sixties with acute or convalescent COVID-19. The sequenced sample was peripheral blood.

CDR3 DNA sequence: TGTGCCAGCAGTGAAATCTCCCTCAGCACAGATACGCAGTATTTT. Its translation: CASSEISLSTDTQYF. The J gene is TRBJ2-3, the V gene TRBV25-1, with no clear D. V lost 2 bases to trimming and J lost 0 bases, with 9 bases between them. There are 15 residues in the CDR3. Germline V gene sequence: CDR1 MGHDK, CDR2 SYGVNS.